The next 3 T cell receptor beta chains were all read from a single sample in a study of T cell changes during pregnancy in multiple sclerosis. Sequencing used immunoSEQ multiplex PCR; TCRdb keeps in-frame clones, though not all of them. The table lists fewer than 20,000 clones, 88% of them singletons, with approximately 1.2% in the top ten. Sequencing was performed on CD4+ T cells from peripheral blood mononuclear cells, taken in the first trimester of pregnancy. These receptors were obtained from a female donor in good health, enrolled as a control in a pregnancy study.

This chain's CDR3 is CASSPIAGENTGELFF. In nucleotides, the CDR3 is TGTGCCAGCAGCCCCATAGCGGGGGAGAACACCGGGGAGCTGTTTTTT. The gene calls are TRBV5-6 and TRBJ2-2, with 9 bases matching TRBD2. Germline V gene sequence: CDR1 SGHDT, CDR2 YYEEEE. This CDR3 region has 16 residues. V trimming: 4 bases; J trimming: 1 base; junction bases outside the gene matches: 5. Together with reference TRBV5-6 and TRBJ2-2, the CDR3 gives the full variable domain: DAGVTQSPTHLIKTRGQQVTLRCSPKSGHDTVSWYQQALGQGPQFIFQYYEEEERQRGNFPDRFSGHQFPNYSSELNVNALLLGDSALYLCASSPIAGENTGELFFGEGSRLTVL.

This clone has more than one count but fewer than ten. V is TRBV29-1 and J is TRBJ1-1; 8 nucleotides line up with TRBD1. The CDR3 spans 18 residues. V lost 5 bases, J lost 3 bases, and 20 bases stayed unmatched. From germline, CDR1 is SQVTM and CDR2 ANQGSEA. CDR3 nucleotide sequence: TGCAGCGTTCAACTGACAGGGGAGTTTTTAATCGGTGACACTGAAGCTTTCTTT. Residues: CSVQLTGEFLIGDTEAFF.

The rearrangement joins TRBV10-3 to TRBJ1-1; D is undetermined. The length of the CDR3 is 13 residues. Between the trimmed V and J ends, which lost 5 bases and 0 bases, there was a span of 7 bases. Germline CDR1 is ENHRY and CDR2 is SYGVKD. CDR3 region: CAISPAVNTEAFF. The CDR3 nucleotides are TGTGCCATCAGTCCGGCGGTGAACACTGAAGCTTTCTTT.